One and the same sample provided the 2 T cell receptor beta chains below, sequenced in a study of blood T cell repertoires in COVID-19 (dated by TCRdb to 2020 to 2022). Library preparation was by the immunoSEQ multiplex PCR assay. This immuneACCESS table, as held by TCRdb, lists in-frame sequences with V and J called but not all clones. Of the missing ones, under half trace to an unresolved V gene in checked studies; the others have no known cause. Present in this sample are 330,000 or so clones, around 87% of which were seen just once. Around 1.9% of the sample lies in the top ten. The sample consisted of PBMCs or T cells enriched from blood (not recorded which). Source of these receptors: a man aged 35-49 years in a cohort exposed to, infected with or recovered from COVID-19 (not recorded which).

V usage is TRBV4-2 and J usage is TRBJ2-4; D is unresolved. The CDR3 sequence is 17 residues long. Germline V gene sequence: CDR1 LGHNA, CDR2 YNFKEQ. V lost 1 base, J lost 5 bases, and 18 bases lay in between. The CDR3 is CASSQGGSESWENIQYF. The CDR3 nucleotides are TGTGCCAGCAGCCAAGGAGGCAGCGAGAGTTGGGAAAACATTCAGTACTTC.

The chain couples TRBV10-3 to TRBJ2-7; 9 bases fit TRBD1. Unmatched junction bases numbered 10, after V lost 7 bases and J lost 6 bases. Per the germline V gene, CDR1 is ENHRY and CDR2 is SYGVKD. The CDR3 contains 14 residues. In DNA, the CDR3 is TGTGCCATCAAACCGGGACAGGGCGTCAGCGAGCAGTACTTC. Amino acid sequence: CAIKPGQGVSEQYF.